What follows is one T cell receptor beta chain and its context. Its cognate antigen is unknown. Looked up from germline, CDR1 is LNHNV and CDR2 is YYDKDF (reference sequence). The CDR3 is 16 residues long. Trimming pared 1 base from V and 0 bases from J, leaving 12 bases between. The sample originates from a study of response to subunit inactivated influenza vaccine. TCRdb passed the RT-PCR reads through MiXCR, listing each CDR3 protein once. The sample shows 710,000 or so distinct CDR3 sequences, approximately 15% of them seen only once. Study-wide results and caveats: Authors suggested seasonal influenza vaccinations each recruit few new T cells.

This chain links TRBV15 with TRBJ2-5; tentative D call: TRBD1 (7 bases). Sequenced material: PBMCs from blood, taken 11 to 12 days after vaccination. The source is a man aged 50 or older who received an inactivated influenza vaccine. CDR3 region: CATSRGPGGYQETQYF. In DNA, the CDR3 is TGTGCCACCAGCAGAGGGCCAGGGGGGTACCAAGAGACCCAGTACTTC.